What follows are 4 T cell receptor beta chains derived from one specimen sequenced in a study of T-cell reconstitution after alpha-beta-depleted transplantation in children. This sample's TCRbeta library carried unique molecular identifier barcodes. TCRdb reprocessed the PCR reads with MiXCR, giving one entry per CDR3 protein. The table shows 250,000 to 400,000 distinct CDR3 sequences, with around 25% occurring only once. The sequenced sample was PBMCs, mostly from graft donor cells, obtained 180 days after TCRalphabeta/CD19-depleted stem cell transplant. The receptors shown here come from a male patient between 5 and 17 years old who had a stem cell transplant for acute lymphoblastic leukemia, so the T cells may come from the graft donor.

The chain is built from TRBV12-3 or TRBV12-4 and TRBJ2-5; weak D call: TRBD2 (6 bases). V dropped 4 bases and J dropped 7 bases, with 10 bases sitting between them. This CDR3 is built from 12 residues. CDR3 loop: CASSSMGGTQYF. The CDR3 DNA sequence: TGTGCCAGCAGTTCCATGGGGGGGACCCAGTACTTC.

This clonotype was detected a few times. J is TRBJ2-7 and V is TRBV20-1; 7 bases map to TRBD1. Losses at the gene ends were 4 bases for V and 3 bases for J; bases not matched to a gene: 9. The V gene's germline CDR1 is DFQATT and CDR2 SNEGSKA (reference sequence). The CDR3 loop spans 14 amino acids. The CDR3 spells CSATGPTGNYEQYF. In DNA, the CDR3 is TGCAGTGCTACGGGGCCGACAGGGAACTACGAGCAGTACTTC.

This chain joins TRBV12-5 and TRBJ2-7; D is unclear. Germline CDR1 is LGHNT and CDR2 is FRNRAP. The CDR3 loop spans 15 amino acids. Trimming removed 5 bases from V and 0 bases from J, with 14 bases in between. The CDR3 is CASGIPVNYSYEQYF. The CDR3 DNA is TGTGCTAGTGGTATTCCAGTGAATTACTCCTACGAGCAGTACTTC.

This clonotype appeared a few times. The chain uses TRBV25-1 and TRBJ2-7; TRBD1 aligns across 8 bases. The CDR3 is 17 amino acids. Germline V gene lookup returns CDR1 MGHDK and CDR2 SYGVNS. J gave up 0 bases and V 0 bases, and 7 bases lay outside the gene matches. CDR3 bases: TGTGCCAGCAGTGAATATATGGGGACAGGCAGCTCCTACGAGCAGTACTTC. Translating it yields CASSEYMGTGSSYEQYF.